One sample yielded the 19 T cell receptor beta chains listed below, sequenced in a study of PD-1 blockade in classical Hodgkin lymphoma. Each and every patient relapsed after autologous stem cell transplantation, and patients got differing brentuximab vedotin exposure. Produced via immunoSEQ multiplex PCR; TCRdb's table is partial and in-frame only. The table includes tens of thousands of clones, approximately 90% detected once. The sample was peripheral blood mononuclear cells (PBMCs), taken at baseline. The receptors shown here come from a human donor with classical Hodgkin lymphoma.

This sequence joins TRBV2 and TRBJ2-3, with D unclear. Germline-derived CDR1 and CDR2 are SNHLY and FYNNEI. Trimming took 2 bases from V and 3 from J, leaving 12 bases between them. The CDR3 spans 15 residues. This CDR3 is CASSESPVETDTQYF. DNA of the CDR3: TGTGCCAGCAGTGAATCGCCGGTGGAGACAGATACGCAGTATTTT. The full variable domain, in which reference TRBV2 and TRBJ2-3 provide the parts outside the CDR3, is EPEVTQTPSHQVTQMGQEVILRCVPISNHLYFYWYRQILGQKVEFLVSFYNNEISEKSEIFDDQFSVERPDGSNFTLKIRSTKLEDSAMYFCASSESPVETDTQYFGPGTRLTVL.

The J gene is TRBJ1-4, the V gene TRBV5-1; D is unresolved. Germline V CDR1 and CDR2: SGHRS, YFSETQ. The CDR3 has 15 residues. V was trimmed by 4 bases and J by 2 bases, leaving 12 bases between them. CDR3 protein: CASSLGSSTNEKLFF. In nucleotides, the CDR3 is TGCGCCAGCAGCCTCGGGTCGTCCACTAATGAAAAACTGTTTTTT.

This clone was detected once. This chain joins TRBV4-1 and TRBJ2-5; TRBD1 matches 8 bases. V shed 1 base, J shed 4 bases, and the junction held 11 bases outside the gene matches. CDR3 length: 17 amino acids. Germline assignment: CDR1 MGHRA and CDR2 YSYEKL. CDR3 nucleotide sequence: TGCGCCAGCAGCCAAGCCCCCTTCCGACAGGGGCCAGAGACCCAGTACTTC. Protein sequence: CASSQAPFRQGPETQYF.

This rearrangement joins TRBV7-9 to TRBJ2-2; TRBD1 matches 8 bases. CDR3 length equals 16 residues. CDR1 and CDR2 from the germline V gene are SEHNR and FQNEAQ (reference sequence). Germline trimming cut 3 bases from V and 7 bases from J; bases unmatched to any gene: 10. Here the CDR3 DNA reads TGTGCCAGCAGCTTTCCAGGACAGGGAGATCACGGGGAGCTGTTTTTT. It translates to CASSFPGQGDHGELFF.

V is TRBV25-1 and J is TRBJ2-7; 7 bases are shared with TRBD2. V lost 3 bases to trimming and J lost 4 bases; unmatched junction nucleotides: 6. Per the germline V gene, CDR1 is MGHDK and CDR2 is SYGVNS. CDR3 length equals 14 residues. The CDR3 sequence: CASSDPGGRYEQYF. As DNA, the CDR3 is TGTGCCAGCAGTGATCCGGGGGGTAGGTACGAGCAGTACTTC.

The chain carries TRBV27 and TRBJ2-7, with D possibly being TRBD1 (6 bases). The CDR3 is made up of 15 amino acids. Germline assignment: CDR1 MNHEY and CDR2 SMNVEV (reference sequence). Trimming shortened V by 0 bases and J by 5 bases, and 14 bases separated the two germline ends. CDR3 residues: CASSLSFMGADEQYF. CDR3 bases: TGTGCCAGCAGTTTATCGTTCATGGGGGCAGACGAGCAGTACTTC.

This chain links TRBV9 with TRBJ2-7; 9 nucleotides match TRBD2. The germline V gene encodes CDR1 SGDLS and CDR2 YYNGEE. The trim removed 0 bases at V and 0 bases at J, leaving 10 bases unmatched. CDR3 length equals 18 residues. Here the CDR3 reads CASSVAASGVLSSYEQYF. CDR3 sequence (DNA): TGTGCCAGCAGCGTAGCGGCTAGCGGGGTACTAAGCTCCTACGAGCAGTACTTC.

This chain links TRBV7-9 with TRBJ1-1; D unclear. Germline values: CDR1 SEHNR, CDR2 FQNEAQ (reference sequence). This CDR3 region has 14 residues. The ends were cut back, 3 bases at V and 1 base at J, with 9 bases in the middle. The CDR3 nucleotides read TGTGCCAGCAGCTTTATGGGTAAGAACACTGAAGCTTTCTTT. Protein: CASSFMGKNTEAFF.

This sequence joins TRBV19 and TRBJ1-4; 12 bases are shared with TRBD1. Germline CDR1 reads LNHDA; CDR2 reads SQIVND (reference sequence). V dropped 5 bases and J dropped 5; count of bases not matched to a gene: 6. The CDR3 covers 16 residues. The CDR3 protein is CASSSGTGGANEKLFF. CDR3 bases: TGTGCCAGTAGTTCCGGGACAGGGGGCGCAAATGAAAAACTGTTTTTT.

The chain uses TRBV11-3 and TRBJ2-1; 7 bases agree with TRBD1. The CDR3 extends over 18 amino acids. Per the germline V gene, CDR1 is SGHNT and CDR2 is YENEEA. V trimming: 3 bases; J trimming: 2 bases; junction bases outside the gene matches: 13. The CDR3 DNA is TGTGCCAGCAGCTTCACAACCTCCTGCGACAGGGCCTACAATGAGCAGTTCTTC. Amino acid sequence: CASSFTTSCDRAYNEQFF.

The chain is built from TRBV6-6 and TRBJ2-1; 9 positions agree with TRBD2. The germline gives CDR1 MNHNY, CDR2 SVGAGI (reference sequence). Losses at the gene ends were 7 bases for V and 10 bases for J; bases not matched to a gene: 11. CDR3 length: 14 amino acids. The CDR3 loop reads CASTPSPTSGEQFF. The CDR3 DNA sequence: TGTGCCAGCACCCCCTCTCCCACTAGCGGGGAGCAGTTCTTC.

This clone occurred once. The chain carries TRBV19 and TRBJ2-6; D not resolved. This CDR3 comprises 15 residues. The V end lost 4 bases, the J end lost 2 bases, and 9 bases lay between the germline ends. CDR1 and CDR2 from the germline V gene are LNHDA and SQIVND (reference sequence). DNA for the CDR3: TGTGCCAGTAGTACTCCCCAGGCTGGGGCCAACGTCCTGACTTTC. Amino acid sequence: CASSTPQAGANVLTF.

The chain has TRBV27 and TRBJ2-2; TRBD1 matches at 8 bases. Trimming removed 2 bases from V and 6 bases from J; junction bases left unmatched: 5. CDR1 MNHEY and CDR2 SMNVEV come from the germline V gene (reference sequence). The CDR3 is 15 residues long. In DNA form, the CDR3 reads TGTGCCAGCAGTTTACCCGGGACAGGCCCCGGGGAGCTGTTTTTT. It is translated as CASSLPGTGPGELFF.

The rearrangement uses TRBV5-1 and TRBJ2-7; TRBD1 might be the D (5 bases). The germline V gene has CDR1 SGHRS and CDR2 YFSETQ. The CDR3 covers 19 residues. Trimming removed 4 bases at V and 4 bases at J, with 30 bases between. The CDR3 reads CASSPKTGRLPPTAYEQYF. In DNA, the CDR3 is TGCGCCAGCAGCCCAAAAACAGGCCGTTTACCTCCGACAGCTTACGAGCAGTACTTC.

This chain connects TRBV29-1 to TRBJ2-5, with TRBD2 matching 8 bases. The germline CDR1 and CDR2 sequences are SQVTM and ANQGSEA. This CDR3 has 14 amino acids. The V segment lost 4 bases and the J segment 5 bases; nucleotides outside the gene matches: 9. This CDR3 is CSVGGAGESETQYF. The CDR3, as DNA: TGCAGCGTTGGGGGAGCGGGGGAGTCTGAGACCCAGTACTTC.

V and J are TRBV6-1 and TRBJ1-1, with unresolved D. Germline V CDR1 and CDR2: MNHNS, SASEGT. This CDR3 comprises 13 residues. Trimming removed 3 bases from V and 1 base from J, with 6 bases in between. The CDR3 nucleotides are TGTGCCAGCAGTGAGTTTGGGAACACTGAAGCTTTCTTT. This encodes CASSEFGNTEAFF.

The J gene is TRBJ2-3, the V gene TRBV7-6; 8 positions agree with TRBD2. Germline values: CDR1 SGHVS, CDR2 FNYEAQ. CDR3 length equals 15 residues. Trimming at V came to 2 bases and at J to 3 bases, leaving 4 bases not matched to a gene. The chain's CDR3 is CASSLMTSATDTQYF. The CDR3 DNA reads as TGTGCCAGCAGCTTAATGACTAGCGCAACAGATACGCAGTATTTT.

The chain carries TRBV4-1 and TRBJ1-1; tentatively, D is TRBD1 (5 bases). The germline gives CDR1 MGHRA, CDR2 YSYEKL. CDR3 length: 16 amino acids. Deletions cut 0 bases from V and 8 bases from J, with 19 bases between. CDR3: CASSQDPNPQGVEAFF. The CDR3 DNA reads as TGCGCCAGCAGCCAAGACCCAAACCCGCAGGGCGTCGAAGCTTTCTTT.

The chain combines TRBV28 with TRBJ1-2; tentatively, D is TRBD1 (5 bases). V was clipped by 2 bases and J by 2 bases, with 6 bases between them. The CDR3 spans 13 residues. From germline, CDR1 is MDHEN and CDR2 SYDVKM. CDR3 amino acids: CASSLGGNYGYTF. The CDR3 bases are TGTGCCAGCAGTTTAGGGGGGAACTATGGCTACACCTTC.